This T cell receptor beta chain was captured by sequencing in a study of T-cell memory formation after mild COVID-19. The ends lost 5 bases at V and 4 bases at J; junction bases unmatched: 7. This CDR3 is built from 16 residues. The germline V gene has CDR1 MNHEY and CDR2 SVGAGI. In TCRdb, the 5' RACE reads were re-called with MiXCR into one record per CDR3 protein. The sample includes approximately 270,000 distinct CDR3 sequences, around 15% seen only once; the top ten take 20% to 25%. Sequencing was carried out using PBMCs or a T cell subset sorted from them (not recorded which). This clonotype was sampled from a man between 18 and 35 years old who had mild COVID-19 (a few samples of this study predate the infection). Cell type and time point are not known. The genes are TRBV6-5 and TRBJ2-1; 11 nucleotides match TRBD2. CDR3 protein: CASSLTASGGYNEQFF. The CDR3 region has the DNA TGTGCCAGCAGTCTGACGGCTAGCGGGGGGTACAATGAGCAGTTCTTC.